This record covers a single TCR beta chain. This table comes from immunoSEQ multiplex PCR, and its TCRdb copy is limited to in-frame clones, with some not included. In the table there are 150,000 or so clones, under 95% of which are singletons. These data come from a study of blood T cell repertoires in COVID-19. Study overall: Donors in the United States, Italy and Spain gave samples during acute or convalescent COVID-19. Sample material is recorded as cDNA or gDNA derived from T cells, B-cell-depleted T cells, or PBMCs.

The CDR3 length is 15 residues. Deletions cut 3 bases from V and 1 base from J, with 12 bases between. CDR1 and CDR2 from the germline V gene are WSHSY and SAAADI. The TCR was taken from a man aged 60 to 69 with active or convalescent COVID-19. The material sequenced was peripheral blood. V and J are TRBV10-2 and TRBJ1-1; D is uncertain. The CDR3 coding sequence is TGCGCCAGCAGTGACCTACAGAGAAAGAACACTGAAGCTTTCTTT. Translating gives CASSDLQRKNTEAFF.